One sample yielded the 13 T cell receptor beta chains listed below, sequenced in a study of blood T cell repertoires in COVID-19. Libraries were prepared by immunoSEQ multiplex PCR; TCRdb keeps only in-frame clonotypes and omits some of them. The sample has roughly 480,000 clones, roughly nine tenths seen once; the top ten hold roughly 0.84%. The material sequenced was peripheral blood. Receptors were obtained from a man between 18 and 29 years old with COVID-19, enrolled during active disease.

This chain links TRBV18 with TRBJ2-7; 8 positions agree with TRBD2. CDR1 and CDR2 (germline): KGHSH, LQKENI. V shed 0 bases, J shed 1 base, and the junction held 11 bases outside the gene matches. The CDR3 consists of 18 residues. The CDR3 DNA reads as TGTGCCAGCTCACCACCGATAAGCGGGGGACCTTTTTCCTACGAGCAGTACTTC. It specifies CASSPPISGGPFSYEQYF.

The rearrangement joins TRBV7-9 to TRBJ1-4; D is unresolved. V was shortened by 2 bases and J by 6 bases, with 7 bases between the two germline ends. CDR3 length: 13 residues. Germline CDR1 is SEHNR and CDR2 is FQNEAQ (reference sequence). CDR3 sequence: CASSLSYDEKLFF. CDR3 in DNA: TGTGCCAGCAGCTTATCTTATGATGAAAAACTGTTTTTT.

The chain carries TRBV3-1 (or the pseudogene TRBV3-2) and TRBJ2-1; TRBD2 matches 10 bases. The germline CDR1 and CDR2 sequences are LGHDT and YNNKEL (reference sequence). V gave up 7 bases and J gave up 8 bases; unmatched junction bases: 11. The CDR3 length is 15 residues. The CDR3 protein is CASTPGTSVPYEQFF. CDR3 sequence (DNA): TGTGCCAGCACCCCCGGGACTAGCGTTCCTTATGAGCAGTTCTTC.

The chain links TRBV6-5 to TRBJ2-7; possible D gene TRBD2, 5 bases. From germline, CDR1 is MNHEY and CDR2 SVGAGI. The germline V and J ends were trimmed by 1 base and 1 base, with 11 bases remaining between them. The CDR3 loop spans 15 amino acids. The CDR3 here is CASSYFRGSSYEQYF. The CDR3 nucleotides read TGTGCCAGCAGTTACTTTCGAGGGAGTTCCTACGAGCAGTACTTC.

Concerning this clone: Different DNA sequences within this sample yield the same CDR3. V usage is TRBV7-9 and J usage is TRBJ2-7; TRBD2 matches at 11 bases. Per the germline V gene, CDR1 is SEHNR and CDR2 is FQNEAQ (reference sequence). The V segment lost 5 bases and the J segment 4 bases; nucleotides outside the gene matches: 4. CDR3 length: 14 amino acids. The CDR3 DNA sequence: TGTGCCAGCAGCCCCGGGACTAGCGGATACGAGCAGTACTTC. Protein product: CASSPGTSGYEQYF.

The V gene is TRBV5-1, the J gene TRBJ2-5, with TRBD1 as a possible D gene (6 bases). This CDR3 contains 14 residues. Per the germline V gene, CDR1 is SGHRS and CDR2 is YFSETQ. V was clipped by 2 bases and J by 3 bases, with 11 bases between them. In nucleotides, the CDR3 is TGCGCCAGCAGCTTACAGGGATCGGAAGAGACCCAGTACTTC. It translates to CASSLQGSEETQYF. Full variable domain (missing parts from reference TRBV5-1 and TRBJ2-5): KAGVTQTPRYLIKTRGQQVTLSCSPISGHRSVSWYQQTPGQGLQFLFEYFSETQRNKGNFPGRFSGRQFSNSRSEMNVSTLELGDSALYLCASSLQGSEETQYFGPGTRLLVL.

The chain recombines TRBV19 with TRBJ2-1, with 12 bases that match TRBD2. CDR3 size: 16 residues. After removal of 6 bases from V and 7 bases from J, the junction contained 10 bases not matched to a gene. Germline V gene lookup returns CDR1 LNHDA and CDR2 SQIVND (reference sequence). For the CDR3, the DNA is TGTGCCAGTAGGGGGCTAGCGGGAGGGCGTTTTAATGAGCAGTTCTTC. This translates into CASRGLAGGRFNEQFF.

Only a few counts were recorded for this clone. The chain employs TRBV6-1 and TRBJ1-4; D possibly corresponds to TRBD1 (5 bases). Deletions cut 1 base from V and 3 bases from J, with 9 bases between. This CDR3 contains 15 residues. CDR1 MNHNS and CDR2 SASEGT come from the germline V gene. The CDR3 coding sequence is TGTGCCAGCAGTGAAGGCAGGGTGGCTAATGAAAAACTGTTTTTT. Amino acids: CASSEGRVANEKLFF.

The CDR3 loop is CASGPYAGASYNEQFF. The CDR3 coding sequence is TGTGCCAGCGGCCCTTACGCGGGAGCTTCCTACAATGAGCAGTTCTTC. The chain combines TRBV6-6 with TRBJ2-1, with 7 nucleotides matching TRBD2. The V gene end was trimmed by 8 bases and the J gene end by 1 base; junction bases not matched to a gene: 11. The CDR3 contains 16 residues. Germline CDR1 MNHNY, CDR2 SVGAGI (reference sequence).

The V call is TRBV7-9, the J call TRBJ1-1; 8 positions agree with TRBD1. The CDR3 sequence is 14 residues long. After removal of 3 bases from V and 11 bases from J, the junction contained 11 bases not matched to a gene. Germline CDR1 is SEHNR and CDR2 is FQNEAQ (reference sequence). DNA for the CDR3: TGTGCCAGCAGCTTGGGCCAGGGGGCGGCGGAGGCTTTCTTT. Translated, it gives CASSLGQGAAEAFF.

This clone was seen only once. The genes are TRBV7-6 and TRBJ2-3; 11 nucleotides match TRBD2. In germline, CDR1 is SGHVS, CDR2 FNYEAQ. Trimming removed 2 bases from V and 4 bases from J; junction bases left unmatched: 8. The length of the CDR3 is 17 residues. This CDR3 is CASSLSPVAGGADTQYF. The CDR3 DNA sequence: TGTGCCAGCAGCTTATCTCCTGTAGCGGGAGGGGCAGATACGCAGTATTTT. The entire variable domain, with the rest obtained from reference TRBV7-6 and TRBJ2-3, is as follows: GAGVSQSPRYKVTKRGQDVALRCDPISGHVSLYWYRQALGQGPEFLTYFNYEAQQDKSGLPNDRFSAERPEGSISTLTIQRTEQRDSAMYRCASSLSPVAGGADTQYFGPGTRLTVL.

This chain links TRBV7-8 with TRBJ2-1; a weak D match, TRBD2 (7 bases). This CDR3 has 16 amino acids. V was clipped by 0 bases and J by 5 bases, with 14 bases between them. Germline V lookup: CDR1 SGHVS, CDR2 FQNEAQ. In DNA form, the CDR3 reads TGTGCCAGCAGCTTAGCGCTGGGGGGGCGAAACAATGAGCAGTTCTTC. Its protein is CASSLALGGRNNEQFF. Looking up the rest from reference TRBV7-8 and TRBJ2-1 gives the full variable domain: GAGVSQSPRYKVAKRGQDVALRCDPISGHVSLFWYQQALGQGPEFLTYFQNEAQLDKSGLPSDRFFAERPEGSVSTLKIQRTQQEDSAVYLCASSLALGGRNNEQFFGPGTRLTVL.

The chain is built from TRBV15 and TRBJ2-7, with D hard to call. V lost 0 bases and J lost 1, with 7 bases in between. The CDR3 has 14 amino acids. Germline V gene lookup returns CDR1 LNHNV and CDR2 YYDKDF (reference sequence). In DNA form, the CDR3 reads TGTGCCACCAGCAGAGAGACTCAATCCTACGAGCAGTACTTC. As protein: CATSRETQSYEQYF.